Listed here are 10 T cell receptor beta chains from one sample, sequenced in a study of blood T cells in healthy people across ages. Primed by a sample-barcoded 5' primer and a J-beta primer mix, a second PCR proceeded for about 7 to 11 cycles. MiXCR, run by TCRdb on the 5' RACE reads, gives a single entry per CDR3 protein. This sample has over a million distinct CDR3 sequences; about 42% occur once, and the top ten carry about 4%. Sequencing used blood. The receptor set was obtained from a woman aged 18-29 years in good health.

The chain recombines TRBV7-2 with TRBJ2-4; D is possibly TRBD2 (6 bases). TRBJ2-7 matches the DNA end more closely, so the J call is doubtful. CDR1 is SGHTA and CDR2 is FQGNSA in the germline V gene. This CDR3 has 12 residues. The CDR3 is CASNRLVGEQYF. The CDR3 coding sequence is TGTGCCAGCAACCGACTAGTCGGCGAGCAGTACTTC.

This chain uses TRBV18 with TRBJ2-1, with 13 bases that match TRBD2. V lost 3 bases to trimming and J lost 5 bases; unmatched junction nucleotides: 7. The CDR3 length is 17 residues. Germline V gene lookup returns CDR1 KGHSH and CDR2 LQKENI. DNA of the CDR3: TGTGCCAGCTCACCGACTAGCGGGGGGTTCCGCCACAATGAGCAGTTCTTC. Encoded protein: CASSPTSGGFRHNEQFF.

The chain employs TRBV5-6 and TRBJ2-3, with D tentatively TRBD2 (5 bases). V was clipped by 0 bases and J by 3 bases, with 11 bases between them. The CDR3 totals 15 residues. In germline, CDR1 is SGHDT, CDR2 YYEEEE. The CDR3 nucleotides read TGTGCCAGCAGCTTGGTAGCGCCGATTACAGATACGCAGTATTTT. This codes for CASSLVAPITDTQYF.

J is TRBJ2-1 and V is TRBV19; TRBD1 aligns across 8 bases. The end of the DNA aligns better with TRBJ2-7, so the J call may be wrong. The CDR3 length is 13 residues. Germline CDR1 reads LNHDA; CDR2 reads SQIVND (reference sequence). For the CDR3, the DNA is TGTGCCAGTGGACAGGGCTCCTACGATGAGCAGTACTTC. Its protein is CASGQGSYDEQYF.

The table lists this clonotype with a few counts. This chain uses TRBV7-6 with TRBJ2-2, with no clear D. The CDR3 has 15 residues. The germline gives CDR1 SGHVS, CDR2 FNYEAQ. V was trimmed by 0 bases and J by 3 bases, leaving 8 bases between them. CDR3 protein: CASSLAQSYTGELFF. The CDR3 DNA follows: TGTGCCAGCAGCTTAGCGCAGTCTTACACCGGGGAGCTGTTTTTT.

The gene calls are TRBV7-6 and TRBJ1-1, with 9 nucleotides matching TRBD1. The germline gives CDR1 SGHVS, CDR2 FNYEAQ. The V gene end was trimmed by 5 bases and the J gene end by 4 bases; junction bases not matched to a gene: 14. This CDR3 has 17 amino acids. CDR3 bases: TGTGCCAGCAGCCCGGAAGCGACAGGGGGTGTGCGCACTGAAGCTTTCTTT. This sequence encodes CASSPEATGGVRTEAFF.

CDR3 amino acids: CSVDDPGGQGLGLETQYF. The CDR3 DNA reads as TGCAGCGTTGACGACCCGGGAGGACAGGGGTTGGGGTTAGAGACCCAGTACTTC. The rearrangement links TRBV29-1 to TRBJ2-7, with 9 bases fitting TRBD1. The DNA matches TRBJ2-5 better at its end, which makes the J call doubtful. This CDR3 comprises 18 residues. Germline V gene lookup returns CDR1 SQVTM and CDR2 ANQGSEA.

This sequence joins TRBV29-1 and TRBJ1-5; TRBD1 matches 8 bases. Trimming cost V 4 bases and J 6 bases; bases outside gene matches: 2. The CDR3 totals 12 residues. Germline CDR1 is SQVTM and CDR2 is ANQGSEA. The CDR3 is CSVGTGSQPQHF. For the CDR3, the DNA is TGCAGCGTTGGGACAGGGAGTCAGCCCCAGCATTTT.

The J gene is TRBJ1-5, the V gene TRBV5-5, with a tentative D call TRBD1 (5 bases). The V end was cut by 2 bases, the J end by 9 bases, with 21 bases between. Germline assignment: CDR1 SGHKS and CDR2 YYEKEE (reference sequence). The CDR3 length is 16 residues. CDR3: CASSFTGAEGTRPQHF. Written as DNA, the CDR3 is TGTGCCAGCAGCTTTACTGGAGCGGAGGGGACGAGGCCCCAGCATTTT.

The chain uses TRBV24-1 and TRBJ2-7; tentative D call: TRBD2 (5 bases). V was shortened by 3 bases and J by 1 base, with 12 bases between the two germline ends. Germline CDR1 reads KGHDR; CDR2 reads SFDVKD. CDR3 length equals 15 residues. The CDR3 nucleotides are TGTGCCACCAGTGATACGAGGGAGAGTTCCTACGAGCAGTACTTC. Its protein is CATSDTRESSYEQYF.